This T cell receptor beta chain was sequenced during a study of blood T cell repertoires in COVID-19 (dated by TCRdb to the early 2020s). For context, the study as a whole: The collaborator samples originated in the United States, Italy and Spain and spanned the acute and convalescent phases of COVID-19. The prospective study material was composed of cDNA or gDNA derived from T cells, B-cell-depleted T cells, or PBMCs. Deeply sampled blood TCRbeta repertoires from subjects exposed to, actively infected with, or recovered from COVID-19 were included in the dataset. The repertoires were made available in a free public database intended to serve as a resource for research on the immune response to SARS-CoV-2. The samples were drawn from the first 160 participants of the ongoing ImmuneRACE study and from over a thousand subjects provided by 6 global collaborators. A de-identified subject ID, COVID-19 status, age in years and sex were almost always included in the sample metadata. HLA class I and class II types, where available, came from metadata supplied by the sample provider rather than from assay-based typing. Broader findings and caveats from the paper: Clinical and demographic metadata were provided uncurated, with the amount varying by source and participant.

There are 16 amino acids in the CDR3, from cysteine to phenylalanine inclusive. The only DNA kept is the CDR3, 48 bases in frame from the first base. CDR1 KGHSH and CDR2 LQKENI are derived from the germline V gene. V gives up 4 bases and J gives up 9 bases, and the segment between their germline ends measures 22 bases. In Seattle, one collaborating source enrolled patients while the infection was active and tracked those patients longitudinally over the course of disease. Each collaborating institution followed its own protocols to collect whole blood in K2EDTA tubes. Collaborator samples were shipped for TCRbeta analysis as frozen whole blood, isolated PBMCs, or DNA extracted from either sample type. As concerns this clone: Its antigen is still unknown. Qualities for individual bases were not recorded, and no much larger clone is one base off.

TCRbeta CDR3 regions were amplified from genomic DNA by means of the immunoSEQ Assay, a bias-controlled multiplex PCR. The paper's processing steps were these. The number of nucleated cells in each sample was estimated by amplification of reference gene primers within the assay. Sequence reads were collapsed and filtered to measure the absolute abundance of every unique TCRbeta CDR3 rearrangement. For each sample, productive Simpson clonality was calculated as the square root of Simpson's diversity index across productive rearrangements. Sourced from immuneACCESS, this table was stored by TCRdb with only in-frame sequences that have V and J called. A share of the clones is absent; for the studies checked, an unresolved V gene accounts for under half, and the remainder has no known explanation. The V and J calls and clone size come from that table; D and trimming were worked out from the DNA. The sample table records 310,000 or so clones; 87% of these occur just once. The ten largest account for roughly a tenth of the sample.

Sequencing used peripheral blood. The chain was built from TRBV18 and TRBJ2-1; matching of 5 bases hints at TRBD1 as the D gene. This receptor was taken from a man between 25 and 39 years old with COVID-19, enrolled during active disease. The CDR3 protein sequence reads: CASSLPSRAASGEQFF. The nucleotide sequence is given as TGTGCCAGCTCACTACCGAGCAGGGCCGCGAGTGGTGAGCAGTTCTTC.